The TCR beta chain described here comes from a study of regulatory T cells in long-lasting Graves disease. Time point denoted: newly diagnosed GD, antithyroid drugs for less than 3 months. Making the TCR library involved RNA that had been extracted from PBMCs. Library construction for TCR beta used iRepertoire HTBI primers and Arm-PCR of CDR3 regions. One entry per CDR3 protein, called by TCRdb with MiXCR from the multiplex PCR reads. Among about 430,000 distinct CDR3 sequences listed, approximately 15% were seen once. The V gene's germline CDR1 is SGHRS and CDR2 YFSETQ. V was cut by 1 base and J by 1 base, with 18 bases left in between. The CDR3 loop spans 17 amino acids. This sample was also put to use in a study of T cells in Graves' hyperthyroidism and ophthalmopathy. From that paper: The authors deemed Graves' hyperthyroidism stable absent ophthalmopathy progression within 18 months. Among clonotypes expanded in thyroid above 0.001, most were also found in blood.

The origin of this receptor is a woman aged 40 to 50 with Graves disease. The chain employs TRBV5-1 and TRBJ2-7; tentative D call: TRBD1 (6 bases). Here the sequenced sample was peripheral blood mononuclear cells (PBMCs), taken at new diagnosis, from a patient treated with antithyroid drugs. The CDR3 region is CASSLWDEGDPSYEQYF. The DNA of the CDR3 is TGCGCCAGCAGCTTGTGGGACGAGGGGGACCCATCCTACGAGCAGTACTTC.